A selection of T cell receptor beta chains follows, all from one sample in a study of CD8+ T cells in alopecia areata. The repertoire was sequenced with immunoSEQ multiplex PCR; TCRdb's copy has only in-frame clones and lacks some. The sample carries 190,000 or so clones, about three fifths recorded once. The input for sequencing was CD8+ T cells sorted from blood, taken at week 24, from a patient treated with tofacitinib. Every receptor here comes from a human donor with alopecia areata. Each CDR3 is given with its conserved first and last residue. D genes are given only for firm matches. A clone size is listed for some rows: how often the clone was seen (once, few, many), or a class if it is expanded.

V gene	J gene	D gene	clone size	CDR3 DNA	CDR3 protein
TRBV11-2	TRBJ2-5	.	.	TGTGCCAGCAGCCCCTACAGGTACCAAGAGACCCAGTACTTC	CASSPYRYQETQYF
TRBV30	TRBJ2-3	TRBD1	.	TGTGCCTGGAGCCCCGGGACAGGGGAAACAGATACGCAGTATTTT	CAWSPGTGETDTQYF
TRBV4-1	TRBJ2-3	.	.	TGCGCCAGCAGCCAAGATAACGGGGGAGATACGCAGTATTTT	CASSQDNGGDTQYF
TRBV5-6	TRBJ2-2	TRBD1	few	TGTGCCAGCAGCCTACAGGGGACCGGGGAGCTGTTTTTT	CASSLQGTGELFF
TRBV7-6	TRBJ1-2	.	.	TGTGCCAGCAGCTTAGATATCGGGGGGGCAGATGGCTACACCTTC	CASSLDIGGADGYTF
TRBV14	TRBJ2-6	.	few	TGTGCCAGCAGCCAAGACTTGATTCAGGCAACCTCTGGGGCCAACGTCCTGACTTTC	CASSQDLIQATSGANVLTF
TRBV29-1	TRBJ1-1	.	.	TGCAGCGCCTTCTTGGGCGCTGAAGCTTTCTTT	CSAFLGAEAFF
TRBV4-1	TRBJ2-1	TRBD1	few	TGCGCCAGCAGCCAACGTGACAGGGGCAATGAGCAGTTCTTC	CASSQRDRGNEQFF
TRBV6-1	TRBJ2-7	.	.	TGTGCCACCCTTGTAGGGGCTTCATCCTACGAGCAGTACTTC	CATLVGASSYEQYF
TRBV2	TRBJ1-5	TRBD1	.	TGTGCCAGCCAACGAGGACAGGGCAATCAGCCCCAGCATTTT	CASQRGQGNQPQHF
TRBV6-5	TRBJ2-7	.	few	TGTGCCAGCAGTTACAACGCCTACGAGCAGTACTTC	CASSYNAYEQYF
TRBV15	TRBJ2-5	.	few	TGTGCCACCAGCAGAGATACGGAATTATACCAAGAGACCCAGTACTTC	CATSRDTELYQETQYF
TRBV7-9	TRBJ2-7	TRBD1	.	TGTGCCAGCACCCTCCGGGACAGCCTCTACGAGCAGTACTTC	CASTLRDSLYEQYF
TRBV4-1	TRBJ2-1	.	.	TGCGCCAGCAGCCACCCCCCGGAAGGGGCCTACAATGAGCAGTTCTTC	CASSHPPEGAYNEQFF
TRBV27	TRBJ2-7	.	.	TGTGCCAGCAGTGAACAGGGTTCCTACGAGCAGTACTTC	CASSEQGSYEQYF
TRBV14	TRBJ2-5	TRBD1	few	TGTGCCAGCAGCCAAGATTTTGGACAGGGATTTGGAGAGACCCAGTACTTC	CASSQDFGQGFGETQYF